This T cell receptor beta chain was identified in a study of cytomegalovirus exposure and HLA in healthy donors. Primers for the PCR totalled 60 Vbeta and 13 Jbeta. Sequencing used immunoSEQ multiplex PCR; TCRdb keeps in-frame clones, though not all of them. The table has roughly 110,000 clones, approximately 70% seen once. The receptor was derived from a woman aged 25-40 years in good health and CMV-seronegative. Sequencing used PBMCs.

As DNA, the CDR3 is TGTGCCAGCTACCCAAAAGGGGCAGGCTCCTACGAGCAGTACTTC. This translates into CASYPKGAGSYEQYF. The rearrangement joins TRBV6-6 to TRBJ2-7, with a possible D match to TRBD1 (5 bases). The germline CDR1 and CDR2 sequences are MNHNY and SVGAGI (reference sequence). This CDR3 has 15 amino acids. V was cut by 8 bases and J by 0 bases, with 17 bases left in between.